This T cell receptor beta chain appears in the sequencing data of a study of T cell responses to AZD1222 COVID-19 vaccine. Findings and caveats of the study: An increase in Spike-specific TCR breadth and depth was observed after two AZD1222 doses.

The method was immunoSEQ multiplex PCR; TCRdb's version includes in-frame clones alone and lacks a portion of them. This sample carries about 84,000 clones, approximately 90% of them seen once, and the ten largest clones take around a tenth. Points on this clone: Its antigen remains unknown.

Sequencing was performed on peripheral blood, taken 28 days after the second AZD1222 dose. The origin of this receptor is an adult who received the AZD1222 COVID-19 vaccine.

CDR3 protein: CASSGHPRWTGPMSSYNSPLHF. DNA for the CDR3: TGTGCCAGCAGCGGACATCCTCGGTGGACAGGGCCGATGAGCTCCTATAATTCACCCCTCCACTTT. The chain combines TRBV2 with TRBJ1-6, with 8 nucleotides matching TRBD1. Germline V lookup: CDR1 SNHLY, CDR2 FYNNEI. The junction had 22 bases not matched to a gene; V was cut back by 6 bases and J by 0 bases. This CDR3 contains 22 residues. The full variable domain, rest sourced from reference TRBV2 and TRBJ1-6, is EPEVTQTPSHQVTQMGQEVILRCVPISNHLYFYWYRQILGQKVEFLVSFYNNEISEKSEIFDDQFSVERPDGSNFTLKIRSTKLEDSAMYFCASSGHPRWTGPMSSYNSPLHFGNGTRLTVT.